Each of the 5 T cell receptor beta chains below was sequenced from the same sample in a study of blood T cell repertoires in COVID-19. Profiled with immunoSEQ multiplex PCR; TCRdb holds only in-frame clones, not every one. The sample holds 250,000 to 300,000 clones, roughly 90% seen once. The sample was PBMCs or T cells enriched from blood (not recorded which). All receptors come from a woman between 50 and 59 years old who had been exposed to COVID-19.

The V call is TRBV7-2, the J call TRBJ2-7; D not certain. Germline V gives CDR1 SGHTA, CDR2 FQGNSA. The CDR3 extends over 14 amino acids. Trimming left V 1 base short and J 7 bases short, with 14 bases between. The CDR3 nucleotides read TGTGCCAGCAGCTTAGAGGCAGCCTTCGGGGAGCAGTACTTC. It codes for CASSLEAAFGEQYF.

V is TRBV5-4 and J is TRBJ2-3; 14 bases fit TRBD2. This CDR3 contains 17 residues. Germline CDR1 reads SGHNT; CDR2 reads YYREEE (reference sequence). The V gene end was trimmed by 3 bases and the J gene end by 2 bases; junction bases not matched to a gene: 5. The CDR3 DNA reads TGTGCCAGCAGCTCGAGACTAGCGGGGGGGCCCACAGATACGCAGTATTTT. Protein product: CASSSRLAGGPTDTQYF.

This clone was picked up one time. This chain joins TRBV5-4 and TRBJ1-1; 9 bases match TRBD1. From germline, CDR1 is SGHNT and CDR2 YYREEE (reference sequence). The CDR3 extends over 17 amino acids. J lost 0 bases, V lost 4 bases, and 10 bases had no gene match. Here the CDR3 DNA reads TGTGCCAGCAGCCCTGTCCCGGGACAGGGAATGAACACTGAAGCTTTCTTT. Its translation is CASSPVPGQGMNTEAFF.

The rearrangement uses TRBV13 and TRBJ1-1, with unresolved D. V lost 0 bases, J lost 5 bases, and 28 bases lay in between. Germline V gene data show CDR1 as PRHDT and CDR2 as FYEKMQ (reference sequence). The CDR3 spans 20 residues. The CDR3 DNA sequence: TGTGCCAGCAGCTTAGGGCCCGTACGACCATTGGTCGAATCGGGTACTGAAGCTTTCTTT. Its translation is CASSLGPVRPLVESGTEAFF.

The chain links TRBV28 to TRBJ1-2, with 7 bases aligning to TRBD1. Germline V gene lookup returns CDR1 MDHEN and CDR2 SYDVKM. V was pared by 4 bases and J by 3 bases, with 5 bases of the junction left unmatched. This CDR3 is built from 14 residues. The CDR3 region is CASSSSGQDYGYTF. CDR3 DNA sequence: TGTGCCAGCAGTTCCTCAGGACAGGACTATGGCTACACCTTC.